Sequencing of this T cell receptor beta chain was carried out in a study of cytomegalovirus exposure and HLA in healthy donors. In regard to this clone: Its cognate antigen is unknown.

Vbeta (60) and Jbeta (13) primers were used in the PCR. Generated by immunoSEQ multiplex PCR, the TCRdb table keeps only in-frame clones and is missing some. The sample holds approximately 100,000 clones, about 79% seen once. The CDR3 is 15 amino acids. V was trimmed by 4 bases and J by 0 bases, leaving 14 bases between them. CDR1 and CDR2 (germline): SGHRS, YFSETQ. Study findings and constraints: Some V segments (TRBV6-2 and TRBV6-3 among them) were excluded as indistinguishable. As a later analysis showed, a missense DCLRE1C variant was linked to trimming of TCR beta V- and J-genes. A later analysis found most CMV-associated TCR beta chains apparently HLA-restricted.

The V gene is TRBV5-1, the J gene TRBJ2-7, with a possible D match to TRBD1 (6 bases). Sequences were obtained from PBMCs. The sequence came from a woman aged 18-30 years in good health and CMV-seronegative. This CDR3 is CASSPDRRLSYEQYF. In nucleotides, the CDR3 is TGCGCCAGCAGCCCCGACAGGCGCCTCTCCTACGAGCAGTACTTC.